This is a list of T cell receptor beta chains from one sample in a study of shared clonotypes between healthy human individuals. This table comes from immunoSEQ multiplex PCR, and its TCRdb copy is limited to in-frame clones, with some not included. The data contain about half a million clones, over 60% of them seen just once; the ten biggest clones take up around 12%. Sequences were obtained from PBMCs. The receptors were gathered from a woman between 35 and 50 years old in good health. Some clones in this sample may be carry-over from other donors' samples. The CDR3 runs from the conserved cysteine through the conserved F or W. Only part of the rows carry a size: once, few, many, or a class if the clone is expanded.

V,J,size,CDR3
TRBV19,TRBJ2-7,NA,CASSMVEGRYEQYF
TRBV28,TRBJ1-1,NA,CASRPGQGEGTEAFF
TRBV29-1,TRBJ2-2,NA,CSVVRTGGAGELFF
TRBV19,TRBJ2-7,NA,CASSRGTYDSEQYF
TRBV29-1,TRBJ2-5,few,CSVEQGTSGRAASQETQYF
TRBV4-3,NA,NA,CASSQKQGVLYEQYF
TRBV6-6,TRBJ2-7,NA,CASSFGLALGYEQYF
TRBV18,TRBJ1-5,NA,CASSPFKDSNQPQHF
TRBV7-9,TRBJ2-6,NA,CASSLGQNSGANVLTF
TRBV7-9,TRBJ2-3,NA,CASSLGWDQVPDTQYF
TRBV18,TRBJ1-3,many,CASSPPGQGRNTIYF
TRBV7-9,TRBJ2-1,once,CASSSGPGGDEQFF
TRBV6-1,TRBJ1-2,few,CASRGWGYDGYTF
TRBV2,TRBJ1-4,few,CASSPPAQGLEKLFF
TRBV2,TRBJ2-3,NA,CASSLLGGGDTQYF
TRBV28,TRBJ1-2,many,CASSKTSGVGGYTF
TRBV2,TRBJ1-5,NA,CASSEGARRPQHF
TRBV5-4,TRBJ1-1,NA,CASSLAAGRGNTEAFF
TRBV7-2,TRBJ2-4,NA,CASSPPGTGKNIQYF
TRBV18,TRBJ1-4,once,CASSRGAEKLFF
TRBV2,TRBJ2-1,NA,CATGLAVYNEQFF
TRBV6-5,TRBJ2-7,NA,CASSYFPREQYF
TRBV19,TRBJ2-7,NA,CASSLAGGPETQQYF
TRBV28,TRBJ2-7,NA,CASSLGTGPYEQYF
TRBV29-1,TRBJ1-4,NA,CSVNRDGEKLFF
TRBV27,TRBJ1-1,few,CASSFWGEGTEAFF
TRBV27,TRBJ1-1,NA,CASRTNTEAFF
TRBV4-1,TRBJ2-7,NA,CASSPTYEQYF
TRBV18,TRBJ1-5,NA,CASSPPGQGGQPQHF
TRBV27,TRBJ1-1,NA,CASRDPGELNTEAFF
TRBV28,TRBJ1-5,NA,CASSLSGGQSNQPQHF
TRBV18,TRBJ2-2,NA,CASSLGTGNTGELFF
TRBV20-1,TRBJ1-2,NA,CSALDRAGYTF
TRBV9,TRBJ1-1,NA,CASSVVADYEAFF
TRBV5-4,TRBJ1-2,few,CASSLAQGADGYTF
TRBV5-4,TRBJ2-7,once,CASSSGLAESYEQYF
TRBV4-1,TRBJ2-5,few,CASSQGLAGQETQYF
TRBV27,TRBJ2-7,NA,CASSLRWDSYYEQYF
TRBV10-1,TRBJ1-5,NA,CASTWRGGSNNQPQHF